The 23 T cell receptor beta chains below were found in one sample sequenced in a study of regulatory T cells in long-lasting Graves disease. The time point here: newly diagnosed GD, antithyroid drugs for less than 3 months. The TCR library was made from RNA that had been extracted from PBMCs in TRIzol. Assembly of TCR beta libraries relied on iRepertoire HTBI primers together with Arm-PCR of CDR3 regions. TCRdb redid the calling of the multiplex PCR reads with MiXCR, one entry per CDR3 protein. The repertoire holds 510,000 or so distinct CDR3 sequences, with 12% as singletons. These same records also appear under a second study, on T cells in Graves' hyperthyroidism and ophthalmopathy.

The source was peripheral blood mononuclear cells (PBMCs), collected at new diagnosis, from a patient treated with antithyroid drugs. These receptors came from a woman aged 25 to 39 with Graves disease.

This clonotype has more than one count but fewer than ten. The chain uses TRBV9 and TRBJ2-1; D assignment may be TRBD1 or TRBD2 (6 bases each). The CDR3 contains 16 residues. Germline CDR1 SGDLS, CDR2 YYNGEE. V was shortened by 3 bases and J by 0 bases, with 13 bases between the two germline ends. In DNA, the CDR3 is TGTGCCAGCAGCGACGGAGGGGACACCTCCTACAATGAGCAGTTCTTC. This codes for CASSDGGDTSYNEQFF.

This clonotype was counted only a few times. V is TRBV5-6 and J is TRBJ2-1; D ambiguous. CDR1 and CDR2 (germline): SGHDT, YYEEEE. V lost 0 bases and J 9 bases, leaving 10 bases between the germline ends. The CDR3 runs 13 residues. CDR3 DNA sequence: TGTGCCAGCAGCTTGGGGTCGGCAGGTGAGCAGTTCTTC. Residues: CASSLGSAGEQFF.

The table lists this clonotype with many counts. The chain carries TRBV4-1 and TRBJ1-1; possible D gene TRBD1, 6 bases. This CDR3 comprises 14 residues. The V end lost 6 bases, the J end lost 0 bases, and 11 bases lay between the germline ends. The germline CDR1 and CDR2 sequences are MGHRA and YSYEKL. The CDR3 region is CASRLQGMNTEAFF. DNA for the CDR3: TGCGCCAGCAGATTACAGGGCATGAACACTGAAGCTTTCTTT.

This clonotype was detected many times. The V call is TRBV28, the J call TRBJ2-7; TRBD2 matches at 8 bases. Germline V lookup: CDR1 MDHEN, CDR2 SYDVKM. The CDR3 totals 16 residues. J lost 5 bases, V lost 6 bases, and 15 bases had no gene match. The CDR3 bases are TGTGCCAGCAGACGCGGGGTAGTCGGGAGGGCCAACGAGCAGTACTTC. This gives the protein CASRRGVVGRANEQYF.

A few counts support this clonotype. A clone one base away is much larger, so this may be a read error. The chain employs TRBV10-3 and TRBJ2-1; D ambiguous. The germline CDR1 and CDR2 sequences are ENHRY and SYGVKD. With 0 bases removed from V and 7 bases from J, the gap between germline ends came to 4 bases. The length of the CDR3 is 12 residues. The CDR3 DNA sequence: TGTGCCATCAGTGAGTCGAGGAATGAGCAGTTCTTC. Translated: CAISESRNEQFF.

This clonotype has a count of ten or more. The chain joins TRBV20-1 to TRBJ2-2; maybe TRBD1 (6 bases). CDR1 is DFQATT and CDR2 is SNEGSKA in the germline V gene (reference sequence). Trimming stripped 5 bases from V and 3 bases from J, with 19 bases between. The CDR3 consists of 16 residues. For the CDR3, the DNA is TGCAGTGCTGGGAAATTAGGGGGACCATACACCGGGGAGCTGTTTTTT. This translates into CSAGKLGGPYTGELFF.

This clonotype was seen many times. CDR3 coding DNA: TGTGCCAGCAGTTATTCTGGGGACACTGAAGCTTTCTTT. Protein sequence: CASSYSGDTEAFF. This rearrangement joins TRBV2 to TRBJ1-1; D is ambiguous. Germline-derived CDR1 and CDR2 are SNHLY and FYNNEI. This CDR3 is built from 13 residues. Trimming cost V 5 bases and J 3 bases, with 10 bases left between them.

Points on this clonotype: A read error likely explains this, since a far larger clone differs by one base. This chain connects TRBV7-2 to TRBJ2-1; the match to TRBD1 covers 8 bases. Germline lookup yields CDR1 SGHTA and CDR2 FQGNSA. The CDR3 spans 15 residues. The CDR3 coding sequence is TGTGCCAGCAGTCGGGACAGGAGCTCCTGCAATGAGCAGTTCTTC. The encoded protein is CASSRDRSSCNEQFF.

This clonotype was picked up many times. V is TRBV19 and J is TRBJ2-7, with D maybe TRBD2 (6 bases). The CDR3 runs 14 residues. V lost 3 bases, J lost 3 bases, and 12 bases lay in between. From germline, CDR1 is LNHDA and CDR2 SQIVND (reference sequence). The CDR3 DNA is TGTGCCAGTAGTATCTATGCGGGGCGCTACGAGCAGTACTTC. Amino acids: CASSIYAGRYEQYF.

This clonotype has ten or more counts. The V call is TRBV7-3, the J call TRBJ2-3; D gene unclear. Looked up from germline, CDR1 is SGHTA and CDR2 is FQGTGA. Trimming shortened V by 3 bases and J by 3 bases, and 7 bases separated the two germline ends. CDR3 length equals 13 residues. The CDR3 sequence: CASSLFETDTQYF. The CDR3 DNA reads TGTGCCAGCAGCTTGTTCGAGACAGATACGCAGTATTTT.

This clonotype has a handful of counts. This rearrangement joins TRBV9 to TRBJ2-7; perhaps TRBD2 as D (6 bases). The V gene lost 3 bases and the J gene lost 2 bases, with 12 bases spanning the gap. This CDR3 contains 14 residues. Per the germline V gene, CDR1 is SGDLS and CDR2 is YYNGEE. The DNA for the CDR3 is TGTGCCAGCAGCGCGGGGGACTGGACCTACGAGCAGTACTTC. Encoded protein: CASSAGDWTYEQYF.

This clonotype was detected a few times. The chain employs TRBV6-2 or TRBV6-3 and TRBJ2-7, with unresolved D. The CDR3 spans 15 residues. From germline, CDR1 is MNHEY and CDR2 SVGEGT. V shed 4 bases and J shed 2 bases, with 15 bases lying between them. The CDR3 region is CASSSHLFDPYEQYF. Written as DNA, the CDR3 is TGTGCCAGCAGTTCCCACCTGTTTGACCCCTACGAGCAGTACTTC.

About this clonotype itself: This may come from a read error, since a much larger clone is one base off. This chain links TRBV7-2 with TRBJ2-7, with D possibly matching TRBD2 (6 bases). The germline V gene encodes CDR1 SGHTA and CDR2 FQGNSA. The CDR3 sequence is 15 residues long. The CDR3 region is CAGSLVSGTAREQYF. The CDR3 DNA reads as TGTGCCGGCAGCTTAGTTTCCGGGACTGCCCGCGAGCAGTACTTC.

This clonotype was found a few times. CDR3 in amino acids: CASTITGEGYTF. CDR3 DNA sequence: TGTGCCAGCACCATCACAGGCGAAGGCTACACCTTC. The rearrangement links TRBV7-9 to TRBJ1-2; possible D gene TRBD1, 5 bases. Trimming pared 7 bases from V and 8 bases from J, leaving 14 bases between. The CDR3 sequence is 12 residues long. Germline V lookup: CDR1 SEHNR, CDR2 FQNEAQ (reference sequence). The full variable domain, rest sourced from reference TRBV7-9 and TRBJ1-2, is DTGVSQNPRHKITKRGQNVTFRCDPISEHNRLYWYRQTLGQGPEFLTYFQNEAQLEKSRLLSDRFSAERPKGSFSTLEIQRTEQGDSAMYLCASTITGEGYTFGSGTRLTVV.

This clonotype was detected many times. The rearrangement joins TRBV4-1 to TRBJ1-6; D may be TRBD1 (6 bases). The length of the CDR3 is 17 residues. Trimming stripped 4 bases from V and 0 bases from J, with 13 bases between. In germline, CDR1 is MGHRA, CDR2 YSYEKL. In DNA, the CDR3 is TGCGCCAGCAGCCCCAAGGACAGTAGCTCCTATAATTCACCCCTCCACTTT. As protein: CASSPKDSSSYNSPLHF.

In its sample, this clonotype was seen many times. The gene calls are TRBV7-9 and TRBJ2-3; D gene ambiguous. V was shortened by 3 bases and J by 3 bases, with 10 bases between the two germline ends. The V gene's germline CDR1 is SEHNR and CDR2 FQNEAQ (reference sequence). The CDR3 sequence is 14 residues long. The CDR3 loop reads CASSLERNTDTQYF. CDR3 sequence (DNA): TGTGCCAGCAGCTTGGAACGGAATACAGATACGCAGTATTTT.

This clonotype has more than one count but fewer than ten. The junction differs from germline at one of its ends, possibly a read error. V gene TRBV11-2 combines with J gene TRBJ2-1, with TRBD2 identical over 7 bases. Per germline, CDR1 SGHAT and CDR2 FQNNGV. The CDR3 spans 17 residues. In DNA, the CDR3 is TGCGCCAGCAGCCACCCGGCCCGGGGGACTAACTACAATGAGCAGTTCTTC. Its translation: CASSHPARGTNYNEQFF.

This clonotype was seen ten or more times. The chain joins TRBV27 to TRBJ1-5; D is possibly TRBD1 (6 bases). This CDR3 region has 15 residues. CDR1 is MNHEY, CDR2 SMNVEV, per germline (reference sequence). The germline V and J ends were trimmed by 0 bases and 7 bases, with 13 bases remaining between them. The CDR3 nucleotides read TGTGCCAGCAGTTTATCGGGGGGCCTCGGGCAGCCCCAGCATTTT. Translated, it gives CASSLSGGLGQPQHF.

The table lists this clonotype with a few counts. In DNA, the CDR3 is TGCGCCAGCAGCCAAGGGCGAATCACTGAAGCTTTCTTT. This codes for CASSQGRITEAFF. The chain uses TRBV4-1 and TRBJ1-1, with D unclear. V was trimmed by 1 base and J by 4 bases, leaving 7 bases between them. In germline, CDR1 is MGHRA, CDR2 YSYEKL. The CDR3 consists of 13 residues.

This clonotype was detected ten times or more. The chain employs TRBV29-1 and TRBJ2-7; D might be TRBD1 (9 bases). Between the trimmed V and J ends, which lost 7 bases and 5 bases, there was a span of 24 bases. Germline assignment: CDR1 SQVTM and CDR2 ANQGSEA. The CDR3 length is 15 residues. The DNA for the CDR3 is TGCAGCGCCGGGACTAGACCGGGACAGGGAAACGAGCAGTACTTC. Protein product: CSAGTRPGQGNEQYF.

This clonotype showed up many times. The J gene is TRBJ2-3, the V gene TRBV30; TRBD2 matches at 8 bases. The CDR3 is 15 residues long. Trimming at V came to 0 bases and at J to 2 bases, leaving 4 bases not matched to a gene. From germline, CDR1 is GTSNPN and CDR2 SVGIG (reference sequence). The CDR3 here is CAWSVLAGYTDTQYF. Here the CDR3 DNA reads TGTGCCTGGAGTGTATTAGCGGGGTACACAGATACGCAGTATTTT.

This clonotype was observed at least ten times. The chain is built from TRBV5-5 and TRBJ2-2; 9 bases line up with TRBD1. Germline V gene sequence: CDR1 SGHKS, CDR2 YYEKEE (reference sequence). The CDR3 has 14 residues. V trimming: 4 bases; J trimming: 5 bases; junction bases outside the gene matches: 3. The CDR3 protein is CASSPGQGTGELFF. CDR3 nucleotide sequence: TGTGCCAGCAGCCCCGGACAGGGGACCGGGGAGCTGTTTTTT.

This clonotype has at least ten counts. The chain uses TRBV7-2 and TRBJ2-7; TRBD2 matches at 7 bases. The V and J ends lost 5 bases and 0 bases, in that order; junction bases with no gene match: 7. The germline gives CDR1 SGHTA, CDR2 FQGNSA. This CDR3 contains 15 residues. CDR3 in DNA: TGTGCCAGCAGCCCGCTAGCGGTTAGCTCCTACGAGCAGTACTTC. It translates to CASSPLAVSSYEQYF.